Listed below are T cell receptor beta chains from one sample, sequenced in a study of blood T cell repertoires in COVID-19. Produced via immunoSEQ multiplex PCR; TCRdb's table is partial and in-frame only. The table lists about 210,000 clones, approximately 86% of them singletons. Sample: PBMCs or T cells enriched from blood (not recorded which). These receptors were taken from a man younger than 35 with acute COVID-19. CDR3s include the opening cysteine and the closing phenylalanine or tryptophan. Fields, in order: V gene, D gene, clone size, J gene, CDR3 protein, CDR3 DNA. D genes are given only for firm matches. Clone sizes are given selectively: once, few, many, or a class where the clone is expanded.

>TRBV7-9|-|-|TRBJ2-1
CASSPWGAGVSEQFF
TGTGCCAGCAGCCCTTGGGGGGCGGGAGTAAGTGAGCAGTTCTTC
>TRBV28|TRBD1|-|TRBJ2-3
CASRPHRGSTDTQYF
TGTGCCAGCAGGCCTCACAGGGGGTCTACAGATACGCAGTATTTT
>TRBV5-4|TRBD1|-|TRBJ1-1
CASSQGANTEAFF
TGTGCCAGCAGCCAGGGGGCGAACACTGAAGCTTTCTTT
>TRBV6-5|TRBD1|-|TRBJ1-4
CASTDRGLTNEKLFF
TGTGCCAGCACGGACAGGGGGCTGACTAATGAAAAACTGTTTTTT
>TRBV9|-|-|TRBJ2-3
CASSVGLAPSTDTQYF
TGTGCCAGCAGCGTAGGATTAGCGCCCAGCACAGATACGCAGTATTTT
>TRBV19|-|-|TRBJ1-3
CASTKSSGNTIYF
TGTGCCAGTACAAAGAGCTCTGGAAACACCATATATTTT
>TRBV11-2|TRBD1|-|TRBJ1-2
CASNPDRANYGYTF
TGTGCCAGCAACCCTGACAGGGCTAACTATGGCTACACCTTC
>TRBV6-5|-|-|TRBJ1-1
CASSYSSRPNTEAFF
TGTGCCAGCAGTTACTCATCCAGGCCAAACACTGAAGCTTTCTTT
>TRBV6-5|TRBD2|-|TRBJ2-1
CASSYPAGDPYNEQFF
TGTGCCAGCAGTTACCCCGCGGGAGACCCCTACAATGAGCAGTTCTTC
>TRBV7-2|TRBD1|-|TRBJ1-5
CASSRDRGFNQPQHF
TGTGCCAGCAGCAGGGACAGGGGCTTCAATCAGCCCCAGCATTTT
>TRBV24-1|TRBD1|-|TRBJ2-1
CATSAILGTGINEQFF
TGTGCCACCAGTGCCATTCTCGGGACAGGGATCAATGAGCAGTTCTTC
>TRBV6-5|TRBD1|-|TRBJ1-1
CASRRDRDKSFF
TGTGCCAGTAGGAGGGACAGAGACAAATCTTTCTTT
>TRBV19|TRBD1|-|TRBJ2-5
CASSIPGGETQYF
TGTGCCAGTAGTATACCAGGGGGAGAGACCCAGTACTTC
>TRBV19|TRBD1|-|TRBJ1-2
CASSIPRQGTGAYGYTF
TGTGCCAGTAGTATACCAAGACAGGGGACAGGTGCATATGGCTACACCTTC
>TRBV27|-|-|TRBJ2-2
CASSLGQLAGELFF
TGTGCCAGCAGTTTAGGACAGCTGGCCGGGGAGCTGTTTTTT
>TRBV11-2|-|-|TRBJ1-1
CASSRGGGSTEAFF
TGTGCCAGCAGCCGAGGGGGGGGGAGCACTGAAGCTTTCTTT
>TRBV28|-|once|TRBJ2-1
CASSFQGPYNEQFF
TGTGCCAGCAGTTTTCAGGGCCCCTACAATGAGCAGTTCTTC
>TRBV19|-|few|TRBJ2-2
CASTDGSANTGELFF
TGTGCCAGCACAGATGGGAGCGCGAACACCGGGGAGCTGTTTTTT
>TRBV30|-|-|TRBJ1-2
CAWKYSVVDYGYTF
TGTGCCTGGAAATACTCGGTGGTTGACTATGGCTACACCTTC
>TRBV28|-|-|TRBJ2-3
CASSGPPDTQYF
TGTGCCAGCAGTGGGCCCCCAGATACGCAGTATTTT
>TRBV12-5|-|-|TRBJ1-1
CASGPSGGTEAFF
TGTGCTAGTGGTCCCTCGGGGGGGACTGAAGCTTTCTTT
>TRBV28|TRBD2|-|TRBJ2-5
CASGRLAGLGETQYF
TGTGCCAGCGGACGATTAGCGGGGTTGGGGGAGACCCAGTACTTC
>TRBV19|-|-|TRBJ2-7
CASSIADSLSYEQYF
TGTGCCAGTAGTATCGCTGACTCCCTCTCCTACGAGCAGTACTTC
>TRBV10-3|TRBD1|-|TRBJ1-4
CAISDRQGGESTNEKLFF
TGTGCCATCAGTGACCGACAGGGGGGGGAGTCAACTAATGAAAAACTGTTTTTT
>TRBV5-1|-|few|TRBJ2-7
CASSSQGHSYEQYF
TGCGCCAGCAGCTCTCAGGGACACTCCTACGAGCAGTACTTC
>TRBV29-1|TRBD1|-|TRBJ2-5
CSVDRGTGQETQYF
TGCAGCGTTGACCGAGGGACAGGGCAGGAGACCCAGTACTTC
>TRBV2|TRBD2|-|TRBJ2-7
CASSGLAGDEQYF
TGTGCCAGCAGTGGACTAGCGGGAGACGAGCAGTACTTC
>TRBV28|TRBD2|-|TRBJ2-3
CASSLGLAGVADTQYF
TGTGCCAGCAGTTTGGGGCTAGCGGGAGTGGCAGATACGCAGTATTTT
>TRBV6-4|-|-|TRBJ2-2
CASSDSGNTGELFF
TGTGCCAGCAGTGACTCCGGGAACACCGGGGAGCTGTTTTTT
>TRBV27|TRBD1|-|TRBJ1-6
CASSWSGGQGNSPLHF
TGTGCCAGCAGTTGGAGTGGGGGACAGGGGAATTCACCCCTCCACTTT
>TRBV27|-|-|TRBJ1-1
CASRVSRGQNTEAFF
TGTGCCAGCAGAGTTTCAAGGGGCCAGAACACTGAAGCTTTCTTT
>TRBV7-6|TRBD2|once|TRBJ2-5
CASSSASGQETQYF
TGTGCCAGCAGCTCCGCTAGCGGGCAAGAGACCCAGTACTTC
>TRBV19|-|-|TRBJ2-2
CASKETRAPNTGELFF
TGTGCCAGTAAAGAGACTAGGGCGCCGAACACCGGGGAGCTGTTTTTT
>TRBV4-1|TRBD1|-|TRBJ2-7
CASSQDRDRNEQYF
TGCGCCAGCAGCCAAGACAGGGACAGGAACGAGCAGTACTTC
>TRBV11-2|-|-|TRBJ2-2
CASSPLYWTTHTGELFF
TGTGCCAGCAGCCCCCTCTACTGGACAACCCACACCGGGGAGCTGTTTTTT
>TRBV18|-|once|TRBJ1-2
CASSPAYGLANYGYTF
TGTGCCAGCTCACCGGCGTACGGGTTAGCTAACTATGGCTACACCTTC
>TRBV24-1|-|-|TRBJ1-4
CATSERTDEKLFF
TGTGCCACCAGTGAGAGGACAGATGAAAAACTGTTTTTT
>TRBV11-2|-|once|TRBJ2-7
CASSSWAYEQYF
TGTGCCAGCAGCTCATGGGCGTACGAGCAGTACTTC
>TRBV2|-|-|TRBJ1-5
CASSELTTWGDNQPQHF
TGTGCCAGCAGTGAACTGACAACTTGGGGGGACAATCAGCCCCAGCATTTT
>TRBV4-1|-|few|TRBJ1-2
CASSQDPQGSYGYTF
TGCGCCAGCAGCCAAGACCCGCAGGGGAGCTATGGCTACACCTTC
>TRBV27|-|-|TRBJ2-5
CASSWVGGQETQYF
TGTGCCAGCAGTTGGGTGGGCGGGCAAGAGACCCAGTACTTC
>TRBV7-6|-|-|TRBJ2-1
CASSLSSAQYNEQFF
TGTGCCAGCAGCTTAAGTAGCGCACAGTACAATGAGCAGTTCTTC
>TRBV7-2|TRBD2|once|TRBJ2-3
CASSLVGGRSTDTQYF
TGTGCCAGCAGCTTAGTTGGCGGGAGGTCCACAGATACGCAGTATTTT
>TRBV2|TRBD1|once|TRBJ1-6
CASGGQVGSPLHF
TGTGCCAGTGGAGGACAGGTTGGGTCACCCCTCCACTTT
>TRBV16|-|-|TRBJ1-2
CASSQSAGGKSYGYTF
TGTGCCAGCAGCCAATCGGCGGGGGGGAAGAGCTATGGCTACACCTTC
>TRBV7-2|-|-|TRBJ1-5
CASSLFASGNQPQHF
TGTGCCAGCAGCCTCTTTGCATCGGGCAATCAGCCCCAGCATTTT
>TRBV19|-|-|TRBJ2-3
CASSIVGTPATDTQYF
TGTGCCAGTAGTATAGTTGGGACACCGGCCACAGATACGCAGTATTTT
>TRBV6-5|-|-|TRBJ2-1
CASSSGNRGINEQFF
TGTGCCAGCAGTTCAGGTAACCGTGGTATAAATGAGCAGTTCTTC
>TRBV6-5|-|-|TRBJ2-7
CASSYGSRGKYEQYF
TGTGCCAGCAGTTACGGGTCCCGGGGAAAATACGAGCAGTACTTC
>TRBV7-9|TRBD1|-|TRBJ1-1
CASSGTGVLEEAFF
TGTGCCAGCAGCGGGACAGGGGTACTGGAGGAAGCTTTCTTT